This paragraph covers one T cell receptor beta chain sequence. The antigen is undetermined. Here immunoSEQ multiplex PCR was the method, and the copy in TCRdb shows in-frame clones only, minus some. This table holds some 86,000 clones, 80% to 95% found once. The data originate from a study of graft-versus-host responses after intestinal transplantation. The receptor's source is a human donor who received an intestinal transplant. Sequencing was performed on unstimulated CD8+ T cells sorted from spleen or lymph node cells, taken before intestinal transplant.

Here the CDR3 DNA reads TGTGCCAGCAGTTACCAGGGTGGGAGCACTGAAGCTTTCTTT. Its protein product is CASSYQGGSTEAFF. The rearrangement links TRBV6-6 to TRBJ1-1, with TRBD1 as a possible D gene (5 bases). Trimming shortened V by 2 bases and J by 4 bases, and 11 bases separated the two germline ends. This CDR3 contains 14 residues. CDR1 MNHNY and CDR2 SVGAGI come from the germline V gene (reference sequence).